Reported below is one T cell receptor (beta chain). This specimen comes from a study of control samples from healthy donors and cancer patients. Germline CDR1 KGHSH, CDR2 LQKENI. This CDR3 spans 17 amino acids. The ends were cut back, 0 bases at V and 6 bases at J, with 18 bases in the middle. Method: immunoSEQ multiplex PCR; TCRdb's copy keeps in-frame clones and lacks some. The table shows about 120,000 clones, with approximately 94% occurring only once. This sequence originates from a man aged 45-60 years with head and neck cancer. The rearrangement links TRBV18 to TRBJ1-5; no reliable D call. Input material: PBMCs. The CDR3 here is CASSPPAKASGCQPQHF. The CDR3 coding sequence is TGTGCCAGCTCACCACCGGCGAAGGCCTCCGGGTGTCAGCCCCAGCATTTT.